A selection of T cell receptor beta chains follows, all from one sample in a study of cytotoxic CD8 clonotypes in ibrutinib-treated CLL. This table comes from immunoSEQ multiplex PCR, and its TCRdb copy is limited to in-frame clones, with some not included. This sample carries approximately 50,000 clones, about 72% of them seen once, and the ten largest clones take about two fifths. The sequencing here drew on PBMCs, taken after 12 months of ibrutinib treatment. These receptors were taken from a human donor with chronic lymphocytic leukemia. CDR3s include the opening cysteine and the closing phenylalanine or tryptophan. D genes are given only for firm matches. Rows give clone size only sometimes, using once, few, many, or a class for an expanded clone.

d_gene: .
abundance: .
j_gene: TRBJ2-1
v_gene: TRBV28
CDR3nt: TGTGCCAGCACTGGAAGCGGCAACTTAAATGAGCAGTTCTTC
CDR3aa: CASTGSGNLNEQFF

d_gene: .
abundance: .
j_gene: TRBJ2-7
v_gene: TRBV6-4
CDR3nt: TGTGCCAGCAGTGACGACAGGTCCTACGAGCAGTACTTC
CDR3aa: CASSDDRSYEQYF

d_gene: .
abundance: .
j_gene: TRBJ2-7
v_gene: TRBV5-1
CDR3nt: TGCGCCAGCAGCTTGGGGGCCGATGTAGCGAGTTACGAGCAGTACTTC
CDR3aa: CASSLGADVASYEQYF

d_gene: .
abundance: .
j_gene: TRBJ1-2
v_gene: TRBV6-6
CDR3nt: TGTGCCACCCTAGGGGGGGCTAACTATGGCTACACCTTC
CDR3aa: CATLGGANYGYTF

d_gene: TRBD1
abundance: .
j_gene: TRBJ1-1
v_gene: TRBV19
CDR3nt: TGTGCCAGCTTATCAGGGGGCGCTTGGAACACTGAAGCTTTCTTT
CDR3aa: CASLSGGAWNTEAFF

d_gene: .
abundance: once
j_gene: TRBJ2-7
v_gene: TRBV7-2
CDR3nt: TGTGCCAGCAGCTTAGCGCGGTATCGCGACTATTTCTTC
CDR3aa: CASSLARYRDYFF

d_gene: TRBD1
abundance: .
j_gene: TRBJ2-7
v_gene: TRBV7-6
CDR3nt: TGTGCCAGCAGCTTAGCGACAGGGGCCTACGAGCAGTACTTC
CDR3aa: CASSLATGAYEQYF

d_gene: .
abundance: .
j_gene: TRBJ1-5
v_gene: TRBV28
CDR3nt: TGTGCCAGCAGTTTCGGTATCAGAAATAGCAATCAGCCCCAGCATTTT
CDR3aa: CASSFGIRNSNQPQHF

d_gene: .
abundance: .
j_gene: TRBJ2-6
v_gene: TRBV19
CDR3nt: TGTGCCAGTAGTGTGGGGACGGTCTCGGGGGCCAACGTCCTGACTTTC
CDR3aa: CASSVGTVSGANVLTF

d_gene: .
abundance: .
j_gene: TRBJ2-1
v_gene: TRBV5-1
CDR3nt: TGCGCCAGCAGCTACCAGGGAGATGAGCAGTTCTTC
CDR3aa: CASSYQGDEQFF

d_gene: .
abundance: .
j_gene: TRBJ2-7
v_gene: TRBV6-1
CDR3nt: TGTGCCAGCACCCTGAAACTCAATTACGAGCAGTACTTC
CDR3aa: CASTLKLNYEQYF

d_gene: TRBD2
abundance: few
j_gene: TRBJ2-1
v_gene: TRBV5-1
CDR3nt: TGCGCCAGCAGCTTCGGACTAGCGGGAGTGGATGAGCAGTTCTTC
CDR3aa: CASSFGLAGVDEQFF

d_gene: TRBD2
abundance: .
j_gene: TRBJ2-1
v_gene: TRBV29-1
CDR3nt: TGCAGCGTTGATTTACTAGCGGGAGGGTCCTACAATGAGCAGTTCTTC
CDR3aa: CSVDLLAGGSYNEQFF

d_gene: .
abundance: .
j_gene: TRBJ2-7
v_gene: TRBV6-1
CDR3nt: TGTGCCAGCAGTGCAGGGAATTGGGAGCAGTACTTC
CDR3aa: CASSAGNWEQYF

d_gene: .
abundance: few
j_gene: TRBJ2-5
v_gene: TRBV7-2
CDR3nt: TGTGCCAGCAGCGTCGGGGGGACCCAGTACTTC
CDR3aa: CASSVGGTQYF

d_gene: .
abundance: .
j_gene: TRBJ2-1
v_gene: TRBV5-6
CDR3nt: TGTGCCAGCAGCTTGGGGGGCTGGGGTGAGCAGTTCTTC
CDR3aa: CASSLGGWGEQFF

d_gene: TRBD1
abundance: .
j_gene: TRBJ1-4
v_gene: TRBV5-1
CDR3nt: TGCGCCAGCAGCTTGGAGACAGGGGGTGAGGAAAAACTGTTTTTT
CDR3aa: CASSLETGGEEKLFF

d_gene: .
abundance: few
j_gene: TRBJ1-2
v_gene: TRBV7-9
CDR3nt: TGTGCCAGCAGCCTAAGCGCGATTAACTATGGCTACACCTTC
CDR3aa: CASSLSAINYGYTF

d_gene: TRBD1
abundance: .
j_gene: TRBJ2-5
v_gene: TRBV7-7
CDR3nt: TGTGCCAGCAGCCGCGGTCCCGGGACAGGGGAAGAGACCCAGTACTTC
CDR3aa: CASSRGPGTGEETQYF

d_gene: TRBD1
abundance: once
j_gene: TRBJ2-7
v_gene: TRBV5-1
CDR3nt: TGCGCCAGCAGCTTGGCCTTGGGACAGGGAGTGGTTCGGTACGAGCAGTACTTC
CDR3aa: CASSLALGQGVVRYEQYF

d_gene: TRBD2
abundance: .
j_gene: TRBJ2-3
v_gene: TRBV20-1
CDR3nt: TGCAGTGCGATAGCGGGAGTTCCGTATTTT
CDR3aa: CSAIAGVPYF

d_gene: .
abundance: .
j_gene: TRBJ2-5
v_gene: TRBV5-1
CDR3nt: TGCGCCAGCAGCTTGGCCGGGGTTCAAGAGACCCAGTACTTC
CDR3aa: CASSLAGVQETQYF

d_gene: .
abundance: .
j_gene: TRBJ2-7
v_gene: TRBV7-6
CDR3nt: TGTGCCAGCACCTGTAAGGACAACTCCTACGAGCAGTACTTC
CDR3aa: CASTCKDNSYEQYF

d_gene: .
abundance: .
j_gene: TRBJ2-1
v_gene: TRBV9
CDR3nt: TGTGCCAGCAGCGATTTCACAGGGGGGGCCTACAATGAGCAGTTCTTC
CDR3aa: CASSDFTGGAYNEQFF

d_gene: .
abundance: once
j_gene: TRBJ2-7
v_gene: TRBV27
CDR3nt: TGTGCCAGCAGTTTACCGCTGGCACCGTGGGACGAGCAGTACTTC
CDR3aa: CASSLPLAPWDEQYF

d_gene: TRBD1
abundance: .
j_gene: TRBJ2-2
v_gene: TRBV28
CDR3nt: TGTGCCAGCAGTTTAAGGACAGGCAGCACCGGGGAGCTGTTTTTT
CDR3aa: CASSLRTGSTGELFF

d_gene: TRBD1
abundance: .
j_gene: TRBJ2-7
v_gene: TRBV9
CDR3nt: TGTGCCAGCAGCCCCAGGGGACAGTTCTACGAGCAGTACTTC
CDR3aa: CASSPRGQFYEQYF

d_gene: .
abundance: .
j_gene: TRBJ1-2
v_gene: TRBV10-3
CDR3nt: TGTGCCATCAGTGTCGGGACAACCAACTATGGCTACACCTTC
CDR3aa: CAISVGTTNYGYTF

d_gene: .
abundance: .
j_gene: TRBJ2-7
v_gene: TRBV11-2
CDR3nt: TGTGCCAGCAGCCAAGAAGCCTCTCCATCCTACGAGCAGTACTTC
CDR3aa: CASSQEASPSYEQYF

d_gene: .
abundance: few
j_gene: TRBJ1-2
v_gene: TRBV10-1
CDR3nt: TGCGCCAGCAGGAACAGTCTCGTCTACACCTTC
CDR3aa: CASRNSLVYTF

d_gene: TRBD2
abundance: many
j_gene: TRBJ2-2
v_gene: TRBV13
CDR3nt: TGTGCCAGCCAAGCGGGACCTACCGGGGAGCTGTTTTTT
CDR3aa: CASQAGPTGELFF

d_gene: TRBD1
abundance: few
j_gene: TRBJ2-1
v_gene: TRBV5-1
CDR3nt: TGCGCCAGCAGCCCGGGGACAGCCTACAATGAGCAGTTCTTC
CDR3aa: CASSPGTAYNEQFF

d_gene: TRBD2
abundance: .
j_gene: TRBJ2-3
v_gene: TRBV29-1
CDR3nt: TGCAGCTGTCGTTTCGGGAGGGCGACAGATACGCAGTATTTT
CDR3aa: CSCRFGRATDTQYF

d_gene: .
abundance: .
j_gene: TRBJ2-1
v_gene: TRBV7-2
CDR3nt: TGTGCCAGCAGCTTAGCAGGCAGCGTCGGTGAGCAGTTCTTC
CDR3aa: CASSLAGSVGEQFF

d_gene: TRBD2
abundance: .
j_gene: TRBJ2-1
v_gene: TRBV19
CDR3nt: TGTGCCAGTAGCCTCGGGACTAGCGCCGATGAGCAGTTCTTC
CDR3aa: CASSLGTSADEQFF

d_gene: TRBD1
abundance: once
j_gene: TRBJ1-2
v_gene: TRBV10-3
CDR3nt: TGTGCCATCAGTGACCCAGGGGGCTTCGACTATGGCTACACCTTC
CDR3aa: CAISDPGGFDYGYTF

d_gene: .
abundance: .
j_gene: TRBJ2-3
v_gene: TRBV29-1
CDR3nt: TGCAGCGTTGATAGGGGCACAGATACGCAGTATTTT
CDR3aa: CSVDRGTDTQYF

d_gene: .
abundance: once
j_gene: TRBJ1-3
v_gene: TRBV27
CDR3nt: TGTGCCAGCAGTCCACTCACGGGGGTCTCTGGAAACACCATATATTTT
CDR3aa: CASSPLTGVSGNTIYF

d_gene: .
abundance: .
j_gene: TRBJ2-7
v_gene: TRBV14
CDR3nt: TGTGCCAGCAGCCAAGATCGGCAACCCTACGAGCAGTACTTC
CDR3aa: CASSQDRQPYEQYF

d_gene: TRBD1
abundance: .
j_gene: TRBJ1-1
v_gene: TRBV10-3
CDR3nt: TGTGCCATCAGTGAGCCCTCCTTGCAGACAGGGTGGGACACTGAAGCTTTCTTT
CDR3aa: CAISEPSLQTGWDTEAFF

d_gene: TRBD1
abundance: .
j_gene: TRBJ2-7
v_gene: TRBV13
CDR3nt: TGTGCCAGCAGCTTAGAGGGGGCAGAGCAGTACTTC
CDR3aa: CASSLEGAEQYF

d_gene: .
abundance: once
j_gene: TRBJ2-6
v_gene: TRBV11-2
CDR3nt: TGTGCCAGCAGTCCCTCAAGGGGATCTGAATTCTCTGGGGCCAACGTCCTGACTTTC
CDR3aa: CASSPSRGSEFSGANVLTF

d_gene: TRBD1
abundance: .
j_gene: TRBJ2-5
v_gene: TRBV28
CDR3nt: TGTGCCAGCAGATCTCCCCCGGGACAGCAAGAGACCCAGTACTTC
CDR3aa: CASRSPPGQQETQYF

d_gene: TRBD2
abundance: .
j_gene: TRBJ2-1
v_gene: TRBV19
CDR3nt: TGTGCCACATCCGGGACTAGCGGGAGCGATGAGCAGTTCTTC
CDR3aa: CATSGTSGSDEQFF

d_gene: TRBD2
abundance: .
j_gene: TRBJ2-1
v_gene: TRBV19
CDR3nt: TGTGCCAGCGTCCCCCGGAGCGGGAGGGGTACGAATGAGCAGTTCTTC
CDR3aa: CASVPRSGRGTNEQFF

d_gene: TRBD1
abundance: .
j_gene: TRBJ2-7
v_gene: TRBV29-1
CDR3nt: TGCAGCGTTAGGACAGGAGAAACCTACGAGCAGTACTTC
CDR3aa: CSVRTGETYEQYF

d_gene: .
abundance: .
j_gene: TRBJ2-7
v_gene: TRBV28
CDR3nt: TGTGCCAGCAGTTATGACAGAGTATCCCTCCGGGCCTACGAGCAGTACTTC
CDR3aa: CASSYDRVSLRAYEQYF

d_gene: TRBD2
abundance: .
j_gene: TRBJ2-7
v_gene: TRBV6-1
CDR3nt: TGTGCCAGCAGTGAAGCTCGGACTAGCTTTTACGAGCAGTACTTC
CDR3aa: CASSEARTSFYEQYF

d_gene: .
abundance: .
j_gene: TRBJ2-3
v_gene: TRBV6-1
CDR3nt: TGTGCCAGTGACAGTAACACAGATACGCAGTATTTT
CDR3aa: CASDSNTDTQYF

d_gene: TRBD2
abundance: .
j_gene: TRBJ2-1
v_gene: TRBV10-1
CDR3nt: TGCGCCAGCAGTGAGTCCGGTAGCGGGAGCACCTACAATGAGCAGTTCTTC
CDR3aa: CASSESGSGSTYNEQFF

d_gene: .
abundance: .
j_gene: TRBJ2-5
v_gene: TRBV9
CDR3nt: TGTGCCAGCAGCGTAGGTTTGTTACGGGCGGAGACCCAGTACTTC
CDR3aa: CASSVGLLRAETQYF

d_gene: .
abundance: .
j_gene: TRBJ2-7
v_gene: TRBV6-5
CDR3nt: TGTGCCAGCAGTTACTCCAGCTTAAGCTCCTACGAGCAGTACTTC
CDR3aa: CASSYSSLSSYEQYF

d_gene: TRBD2
abundance: .
j_gene: TRBJ2-3
v_gene: TRBV28
CDR3nt: TGTGCCAGCAGCTCCTGGACTAGCGGGGGCACAGATACGCAGTATTTT
CDR3aa: CASSSWTSGGTDTQYF

d_gene: .
abundance: .
j_gene: TRBJ2-1
v_gene: TRBV9
CDR3nt: TGTGCCAGCAGCGGGGGGTCGGGAGACTCCTACAATGAGCAGTTCTTC
CDR3aa: CASSGGSGDSYNEQFF

d_gene: TRBD2
abundance: few
j_gene: TRBJ2-3
v_gene: TRBV7-3
CDR3nt: TGTGCCAGCAGCTTTAGCGGGAGGTCGACAGATACGCAGTATTTT
CDR3aa: CASSFSGRSTDTQYF

d_gene: TRBD1
abundance: .
j_gene: TRBJ2-2
v_gene: TRBV27
CDR3nt: TGTGCCAGCAGTTTATTTCAGGGGGTAAATGCCGGGGAGCTGTTTTTT
CDR3aa: CASSLFQGVNAGELFF

d_gene: TRBD2
abundance: few
j_gene: TRBJ2-2
v_gene: TRBV5-4
CDR3nt: TGTGCCAGCAGCTCGCACGGGACTAGTAGTATCGGGGAGCTGTTTTTT
CDR3aa: CASSSHGTSSIGELFF

d_gene: .
abundance: .
j_gene: TRBJ2-7
v_gene: TRBV5-6
CDR3nt: TGTGCCAGCAGCACAGGACAGCACTACGAGCAGTACTTC
CDR3aa: CASSTGQHYEQYF

d_gene: .
abundance: few
j_gene: TRBJ1-1
v_gene: TRBV30
CDR3nt: TGTGCCTGGAGTGCAGACCTGATGAACACTGAAGCTTTCTTT
CDR3aa: CAWSADLMNTEAFF